The present entry profiles one TCR beta chain with its context. These data come from a study of blood T cell repertoires in COVID-19. The overall study: The cDNA or gDNA used as material had been derived from T cells, B-cell-depleted T cells, or PBMCs.

Libraries were prepared by immunoSEQ multiplex PCR; TCRdb keeps only in-frame clonotypes and omits some of them. This table has over 85,000 clones, over 60% appearing once. V dropped 7 bases and J dropped 0 bases, with 16 bases sitting between them. Germline CDR1 SGHTA, CDR2 FQGNSA. This CDR3 is built from 16 residues. V gene TRBV7-2 combines with J gene TRBJ1-3; D unclear. This receptor was obtained from a woman at least 80 years old with acute or convalescent COVID-19. The sample comprised peripheral blood. The CDR3 DNA follows: TGTGCCAGCACACCGAGCGGCAGGAGCTCTGGAAACACCATATATTTT. Protein: CASTPSGRSSGNTIYF.